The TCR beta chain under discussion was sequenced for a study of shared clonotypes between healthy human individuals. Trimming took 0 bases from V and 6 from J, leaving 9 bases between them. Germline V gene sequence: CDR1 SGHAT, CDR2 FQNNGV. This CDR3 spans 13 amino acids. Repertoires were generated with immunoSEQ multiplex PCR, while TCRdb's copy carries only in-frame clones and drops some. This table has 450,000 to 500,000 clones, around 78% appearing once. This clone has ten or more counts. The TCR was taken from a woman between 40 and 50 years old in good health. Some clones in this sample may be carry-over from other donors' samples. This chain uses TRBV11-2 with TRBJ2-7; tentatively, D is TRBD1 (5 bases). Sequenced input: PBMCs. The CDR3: CASSLDFRAEQYF. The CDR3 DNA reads TGTGCCAGCAGCTTAGATTTCAGGGCCGAGCAGTACTTC. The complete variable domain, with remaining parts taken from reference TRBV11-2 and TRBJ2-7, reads EAGVAQSPRYKIIEKRQSVAFWCNPISGHATLYWYQQILGQGPKLLIQFQNNGVVDDSQLPKDRFSAERLKGVDSTLKIQPAKLEDSAVYLCASSLDFRAEQYFGPGTRLTVT.